Listed below are T cell receptor beta chains from one sample, sequenced in a study of shared clonotypes between healthy human individuals. Here immunoSEQ multiplex PCR was the method, and the copy in TCRdb shows in-frame clones only, minus some. The sample includes about 980,000 clones, roughly 72% of them seen just once. The source material was memory CD4+ T cells sorted from blood. The receptors originated from a man aged 18 to 35 in good health. Both conserved end residues are part of each CDR3. Each record gives: CDR3 DNA, CDR3 protein, clone size, D gene, J gene, V gene. The D gene is left open where the match is weak. A clone size is listed for some rows: how often the clone was seen (once, few, many), or a class if it is expanded.

CDR3nt: TGTGCCAGCTCACCTGACAGGTCCAACGAGCAGTACTTC
CDR3aa: CASSPDRSNEQYF
abundance: NA
d_gene: NA
j_gene: TRBJ2-7
v_gene: TRBV18

CDR3nt: TGCGCCAGCAGCCAAGGGCGGGACCCCACAGATACGCAGTATTTT
CDR3aa: CASSQGRDPTDTQYF
abundance: NA
d_gene: NA
j_gene: TRBJ2-3
v_gene: TRBV4-1

CDR3nt: TGTGCCAGCAGCCAAGCAGAGGACAGGGGGCTCGTTGGCTACACCTTC
CDR3aa: CASSQAEDRGLVGYTF
abundance: NA
d_gene: TRBD1
j_gene: TRBJ1-2
v_gene: TRBV14

CDR3nt: TGTGCCAGCAGCCGGACTAGCGGTCAACTTCGGGAGCAGTACTTC
CDR3aa: CASSRTSGQLREQYF
abundance: NA
d_gene: TRBD2
j_gene: TRBJ2-7
v_gene: TRBV5-6

CDR3nt: TGTGCCTGGAAACAGGGGAGCTCCTACGAGCAGTACTTC
CDR3aa: CAWKQGSSYEQYF
abundance: NA
d_gene: TRBD1
j_gene: TRBJ2-7
v_gene: TRBV30

CDR3nt: TGTGCCAGCAGCCGAGGCAATGAAAAACTGTTTTTT
CDR3aa: CASSRGNEKLFF
abundance: NA
d_gene: NA
j_gene: TRBJ1-4
v_gene: TRBV5-4

CDR3nt: TGTGCCAGCAGCTACAGGGGGCTTGAACAGCCCCAGCATTTT
CDR3aa: CASSYRGLEQPQHF
abundance: once
d_gene: TRBD1
j_gene: TRBJ1-5
v_gene: TRBV28

CDR3nt: TGTGCCAGCAGTCGGGACAGGGGTATTAACGAGCAGTACTTC
CDR3aa: CASSRDRGINEQYF
abundance: once
d_gene: TRBD1
j_gene: TRBJ2-7
v_gene: TRBV2

CDR3nt: TGTGCCTGGGCGGTTGAGAATACGCAGTATTTT
CDR3aa: CAWAVENTQYF
abundance: NA
d_gene: NA
j_gene: TRBJ2-3
v_gene: TRBV30

CDR3nt: TGTGCCAGTAGTATAGATCCGGGATACAATGAGCAGTTCTTC
CDR3aa: CASSIDPGYNEQFF
abundance: NA
d_gene: NA
j_gene: TRBJ2-1
v_gene: TRBV19

CDR3nt: TGTGCCAGCAGTTTATGGGGGGAATCGGAGACCCAGTACTTC
CDR3aa: CASSLWGESETQYF
abundance: NA
d_gene: NA
j_gene: TRBJ2-5
v_gene: TRBV27

CDR3nt: TGTGCCAGCAGCTTTGCGGGAGGTCTGAGCCACGAGCAGTACTTC
CDR3aa: CASSFAGGLSHEQYF
abundance: few
d_gene: TRBD2
j_gene: TRBJ2-7
v_gene: TRBV11-3

CDR3nt: TGCGCCAGCTCCCTATTCGGGACAAAAGACTATGGCTACACCTTC
CDR3aa: CASSLFGTKDYGYTF
abundance: NA
d_gene: NA
j_gene: TRBJ1-2
v_gene: TRBV5-1

CDR3nt: TGTGCCTGGCGCAGGGGACCTGCAACTAATGAAAAACTGTTTTTT
CDR3aa: CAWRRGPATNEKLFF
abundance: few
d_gene: NA
j_gene: TRBJ1-4
v_gene: TRBV30

CDR3nt: TGCGCCAGCCGCCCCACTAGCGGGAATACGCAGTATTTT
CDR3aa: CASRPTSGNTQYF
abundance: NA
d_gene: TRBD2
j_gene: TRBJ2-3
v_gene: TRBV4-1

CDR3nt: TGTGCCAGCAGCTCGGTTAGGCCCCAGCATTTT
CDR3aa: CASSSVRPQHF
abundance: once
d_gene: NA
j_gene: TRBJ1-5
v_gene: TRBV11-1

CDR3nt: TGTGCCAGCAGCGAGGGACAGGGAGGAACCGGGGAGCTGTTTTTT
CDR3aa: CASSEGQGGTGELFF
abundance: NA
d_gene: TRBD1
j_gene: TRBJ2-2
v_gene: TRBV5-4

CDR3nt: TGTGCCAGCAGTGAAGCGAGCACAGGGTCGAGTGGCTACACCTTC
CDR3aa: CASSEASTGSSGYTF
abundance: few
d_gene: NA
j_gene: TRBJ1-2
v_gene: TRBV2

CDR3nt: TGTGCCAGCAGCGTAGGGACAAACTTTGGCTACACCTTC
CDR3aa: CASSVGTNFGYTF
abundance: NA
d_gene: NA
j_gene: TRBJ1-2
v_gene: TRBV9

CDR3nt: TGTGCCAGCAGTGTACACCCTGAAAAACTGTTTTTT
CDR3aa: CASSVHPEKLFF
abundance: NA
d_gene: NA
j_gene: TRBJ1-4
v_gene: TRBV6-1

CDR3nt: TGTGCCAGTAGTATTACGACAGGACGACGGAATCAGCCCCAGCATTTT
CDR3aa: CASSITTGRRNQPQHF
abundance: once
d_gene: NA
j_gene: TRBJ1-5
v_gene: TRBV19

CDR3nt: TGTGCCAGTAGTCCGAACCAGGGGCACAATGAAAAACTGTTTTTT
CDR3aa: CASSPNQGHNEKLFF
abundance: NA
d_gene: NA
j_gene: TRBJ1-4
v_gene: TRBV19

CDR3nt: TGTGCCAGCTCACCGCCAGGACTGAGCTTTAACTATGGCTACACCTTC
CDR3aa: CASSPPGLSFNYGYTF
abundance: NA
d_gene: NA
j_gene: TRBJ1-2
v_gene: TRBV18

CDR3nt: TGTGCCAGCAGCCCCGGGGGAAGCAATCAGCCCCAGCATTTT
CDR3aa: CASSPGGSNQPQHF
abundance: NA
d_gene: NA
j_gene: TRBJ1-5
v_gene: TRBV28

CDR3nt: TGCGCCAGCAGCCTAAACTTCCGGACGACTGGCTACACCTTC
CDR3aa: CASSLNFRTTGYTF
abundance: NA
d_gene: NA
j_gene: TRBJ1-2
v_gene: TRBV5-1

CDR3nt: TGTGCCAGCAGCCCCCTGCCTAGCGGAGGATACGAGCAGTACTTC
CDR3aa: CASSPLPSGGYEQYF
abundance: once
d_gene: TRBD2
j_gene: TRBJ2-7
v_gene: TRBV9

CDR3nt: TGTGCCAGCAGCTACGACGGGACTAGCGCGTCCATCTCCTACAATGAGCAGTTCTTC
CDR3aa: CASSYDGTSASISYNEQFF
abundance: NA
d_gene: TRBD2
j_gene: TRBJ2-1
v_gene: TRBV7-2

CDR3nt: TGTGCCAGCAGTGAATCAAGGGTCGGCAATCAGCCCCAGCATTTT
CDR3aa: CASSESRVGNQPQHF
abundance: NA
d_gene: NA
j_gene: TRBJ1-5
v_gene: TRBV2

CDR3nt: TGTGCCAGCAGCCTATCGGGACAGGGGGCTTATCAGCCCCAGCATTTT
CDR3aa: CASSLSGQGAYQPQHF
abundance: NA
d_gene: TRBD1
j_gene: TRBJ1-5
v_gene: TRBV4-2

CDR3nt: TGTGCCAGCAGCTTAACTAGCGTGGCCGGGGAGCTGTTTTTT
CDR3aa: CASSLTSVAGELFF
abundance: NA
d_gene: TRBD2
j_gene: TRBJ2-2
v_gene: TRBV7-2

CDR3nt: TGTGCCAGCAGCTTAGATGGTCTAGCGGTATACAATGAGCAGTTCTTC
CDR3aa: CASSLDGLAVYNEQFF
abundance: NA
d_gene: TRBD2
j_gene: TRBJ2-1
v_gene: TRBV7-2

CDR3nt: TGTGCCAGCAGCTCGGGGACTAGCTCCCGCGAGCAGTACTTC
CDR3aa: CASSSGTSSREQYF
abundance: NA
d_gene: TRBD2
j_gene: TRBJ2-7
v_gene: TRBV7-9

CDR3nt: TGTGCCAGCAGTGAACGGTCCCTCGGAGGAGAGACCCAGTACTTC
CDR3aa: CASSERSLGGETQYF
abundance: NA
d_gene: NA
j_gene: TRBJ2-5
v_gene: TRBV2

CDR3nt: TGTGCCAGCAGTGGGCCAGCCCGCACAGATACGCAGTATTTT
CDR3aa: CASSGPARTDTQYF
abundance: many
d_gene: NA
j_gene: TRBJ2-3
v_gene: TRBV2